The sequence of this T cell receptor beta chain was determined in a study of cytomegalovirus exposure and HLA in healthy donors. As for the study in general: Unique TCRs from HLA-typed donors, approximately 80 million of them, were held in an early data release.

The CDR3 contains 10 residues. Germline CDR1 and CDR2: SNHLY and FYNNEI. Amplification used 60 Vbeta primers and 13 Jbeta primers. Generated by immunoSEQ multiplex PCR, the TCRdb table keeps only in-frame clones and is missing some. Among about 120,000 clones listed, more than 70% were seen once. The V call is TRBV2, the J call TRBJ2-5; D is unclear. The end of the DNA is better explained by TRBJ2-7, so the J call may be wrong. The TCR comes from an older woman in good health and CMV-seropositive. The specimen was PBMCs. Here the CDR3 reads CASSVYEQYF. The CDR3, as DNA: TGTGCCAGCAGCGTCTACGAGCAGTACTTC.